This TCR beta chain was retrieved from a study of blood T cell repertoires in COVID-19. For the study at large: PBMCs, B-cell-depleted T cells, or T cells provided the cDNA or gDNA that made up the material.

From germline, CDR1 is LNHNV and CDR2 YYDKDF (reference sequence). The trim removed 0 bases at V and 3 bases at J, leaving 10 bases unmatched. The CDR3 has 18 amino acids. Authors' processing steps: Using reference gene primer amplification, nucleated cell counts were estimated. Sequencing was performed with immunoSEQ multiplex PCR; in TCRdb, only in-frame clones are kept and a portion is missing. D and trimming come from the DNA, and the V and J calls and clone size come from that table. The table includes about 75,000 clones, roughly 88% detected once. V is TRBV15 and J is TRBJ2-7; 11 positions match TRBD2. This TCR came from a human donor in a cohort sampled during active COVID-19. The specimen was peripheral blood. CDR3 region: CATSRDSGLGTSGYEQYF. CDR3 sequence (DNA): TGTGCCACCAGCAGAGATAGCGGGTTAGGGACTAGCGGCTACGAGCAGTACTTC.